The clone carrying this T cell receptor (beta chain) was seen a few times. This CDR3 region has 14 residues. V gave up 6 bases and J gave up 3 bases, with 14 bases separating them. TCRdb used MiXCR to reprocess the 5' RACE reads, holding one entry per CDR3 protein. The sample gives 40,000 to 45,000 distinct CDR3 sequences, roughly 13% of which show up once; about 57% is in the top ten. These data belong to a study of spatial heterogeneity in lung cancer. On the study more broadly: In the raw reads, each unique TCR and UMI combination was present more than ten times on average.

As for time point: sample taken at primary tumor resection. Untreated early-stage non-small cell lung cancer patients, approximately 76 in total, were the donors. The sequence was obtained from a male donor with early-stage non-small cell lung cancer. The specimen comprised PBMCs, sampled at surgery. This rearrangement joins TRBV12-3 or TRBV12-4 to TRBJ1-2, with D possibly matching TRBD1 (5 bases). Written as DNA, the CDR3 is TGTGCCAGCAGCCCCAGGGTGGAGGACTATGGCTACACCTTC. This translates into CASSPRVEDYGYTF.